This TCR beta chain derives from a study of cytomegalovirus exposure and HLA in healthy donors. General study findings and limits: Most TCR sequences were uncommon, yet certain public TCRs appeared in many donors. According to a subsequent analysis, TCR clusters identified in the first cohort showed a tendency to co-occur across the approximately 130 validation repertoires. A list of roughly 180 TCR beta chains associated with cytomegalovirus was given.

CDR1 is MDHEN and CDR2 is SYDVKM in the germline V gene. This CDR3 spans 11 amino acids. The table came from immunoSEQ multiplex PCR; TCRdb's copy has only in-frame clones and leaves some out. The sample consists of some 170,000 clones, roughly 86% of them appearing once. Worth noting for this clone: What it recognizes is unknown.

The chain carries TRBV28 and TRBJ1-1; unclear D gene. Sequences were obtained from PBMCs. The clonotype originates from a man in his late teens or twenties in good health and CMV-seropositive. The CDR3 here is CGSYGNTEAFF. The CDR3 DNA reads as TGTGGTTCCTATGGGAACACTGAAGCTTTCTTT.